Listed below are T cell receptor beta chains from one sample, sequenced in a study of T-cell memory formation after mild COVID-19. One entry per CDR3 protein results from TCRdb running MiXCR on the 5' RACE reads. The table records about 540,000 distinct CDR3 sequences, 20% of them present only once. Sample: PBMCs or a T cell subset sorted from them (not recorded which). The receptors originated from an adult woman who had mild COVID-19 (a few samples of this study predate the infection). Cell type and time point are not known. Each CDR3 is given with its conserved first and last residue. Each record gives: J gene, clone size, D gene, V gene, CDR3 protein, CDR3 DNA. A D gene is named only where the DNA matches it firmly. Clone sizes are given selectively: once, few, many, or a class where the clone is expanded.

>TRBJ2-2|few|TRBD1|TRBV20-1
CSARGTGVISTGELFF
TGCAGTGCTAGAGGGACAGGGGTAATTAGCACCGGGGAGCTGTTTTTT
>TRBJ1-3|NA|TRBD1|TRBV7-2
CASSLALPTGPGNTIYF
TGTGCCAGCAGCTTAGCTCTGCCGACAGGGCCTGGAAACACCATATATTTT
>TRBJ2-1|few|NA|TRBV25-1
CASSESALLNEQFF
TGTGCCAGCAGTGAATCGGCACTCCTCAATGAGCAGTTCTTC
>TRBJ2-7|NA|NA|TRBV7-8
CASSSRGLPYEQYF
TGTGCCAGCAGCTCTCGCGGACTGCCCTACGAGCAGTACTTC
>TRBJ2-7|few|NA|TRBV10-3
CAISESLDSLIKQYF
TGTGCCATCAGTGAGTCGTTGGATTCTCTAATCAAGCAGTACTTC
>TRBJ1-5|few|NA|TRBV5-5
CASSLGQGGISNQPQHF
TGTGCCAGCAGCTTGGGCCAAGGGGGAATAAGCAATCAGCCCCAGCATTTT
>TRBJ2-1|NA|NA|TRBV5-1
CASSFAGENEQFF
TGCGCCAGCAGCTTCGCTGGGGAGAATGAGCAGTTCTTC
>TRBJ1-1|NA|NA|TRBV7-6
CASSLGFTAEAFF
TGTGCCAGCAGCTTAGGATTCACAGCCGAAGCTTTCTTT
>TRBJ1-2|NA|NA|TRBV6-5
CASNSGTYGYTF
TGTGCCAGCAACTCAGGGACCTATGGCTACACCTTC
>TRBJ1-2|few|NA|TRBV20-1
CSARDPGDGYTF
TGCAGTGCTAGAGATCCAGGGGACGGCTACACCTTC
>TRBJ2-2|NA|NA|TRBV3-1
CASSQSTNTGELFF
TGTGCCAGCAGTCAATCCACGAACACCGGGGAGCTGTTTTTT
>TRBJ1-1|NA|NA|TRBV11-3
CASSYRPETTEAFF
TGTGCCAGCAGCTATCGGCCGGAGACCACTGAAGCTTTCTTT
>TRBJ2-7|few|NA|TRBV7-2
CASSKWGTSYEQYF
TGTGCCAGCAGCAAGTGGGGAACCTCCTACGAGCAGTACTTC
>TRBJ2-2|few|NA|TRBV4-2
CASSPNPLTVTSFGELFF
TGTGCCAGCAGCCCCAACCCTCTGACAGTCACTAGCTTCGGGGAGCTGTTTTTT
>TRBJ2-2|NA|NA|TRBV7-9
CASSIDRNTGELYF
TGTGCCAGCAGCATAGACCGGAACACCGGGGAGCTGTATTTT
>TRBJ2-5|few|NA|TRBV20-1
CSAGDSAGVKETQYF
TGCAGTGCTGGGGATTCGGCCGGTGTAAAAGAGACCCAGTACTTC
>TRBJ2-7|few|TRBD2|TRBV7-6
CASSLAAGGNTGEQYF
TGTGCCAGCAGCTTAGCGGCCGGGGGGAATACGGGTGAGCAGTACTTC
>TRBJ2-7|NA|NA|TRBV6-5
CASSERPTTYEQYF
TGTGCCAGCAGTGAGCGTCCGACAACCTACGAGCAGTACTTC
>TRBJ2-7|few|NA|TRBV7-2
CASSPRAGPYEQYF
TGTGCCAGCAGCCCCCGCGCAGGGCCCTACGAGCAGTACTTC
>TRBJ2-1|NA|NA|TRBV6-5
CASSRNGLGEQFF
TGTGCCAGCAGCCGTAATGGGTTGGGGGAGCAGTTCTTC
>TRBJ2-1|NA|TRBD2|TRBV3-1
CASSPFSGGPYNEQFF
TGTGCCAGCAGCCCATTCAGCGGGGGGCCCTACAATGAGCAGTTCTTC
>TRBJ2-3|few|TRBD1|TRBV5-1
CASSPRTGSMDTQYF
TGCGCCAGCAGCCCCCGGACAGGATCTATGGATACGCAGTATTTT
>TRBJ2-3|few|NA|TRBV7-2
CASSSTRVPGQYF
TGTGCCAGCAGCTCAACCAGGGTCCCCGGGCAGTATTTT
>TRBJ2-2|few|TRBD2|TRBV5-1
CASSSGDVTGELFF
TGCGCCAGCAGCAGCGGGGACGTCACCGGGGAGCTGTTTTTT
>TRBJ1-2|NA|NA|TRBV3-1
CASSYDSRTGYTF
TGTGCCAGCAGCTACGACAGTCGTACTGGCTACACCTTC
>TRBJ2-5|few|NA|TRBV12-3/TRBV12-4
CASSSGGQIVETQYF
TGTGCCAGCAGTTCGGGGGGACAGATAGTCGAGACCCAGTACTTC
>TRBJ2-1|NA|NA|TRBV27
CASSGTGSLAYNEQFF
TGTGCCAGCAGCGGGACTGGGTCGTTGGCTTACAATGAGCAGTTCTTC
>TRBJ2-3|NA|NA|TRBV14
CASSQGASRADTQYF
TGTGCCAGCAGCCAAGGGGCTAGCCGTGCAGATACGCAGTATTTT
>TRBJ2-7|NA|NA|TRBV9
CASSVGGDPYEQYF
TGTGCCAGCAGCGTAGGCGGCGACCCCTACGAGCAGTACTTC
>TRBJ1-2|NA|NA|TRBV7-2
CASSLLGHLSYGYTF
TGTGCCAGCAGCTTACTAGGACATCTCTCCTATGGCTACACCTTC
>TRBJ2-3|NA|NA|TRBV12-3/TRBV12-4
CASSSRQWSTDTQYF
TGTGCCAGCAGTTCCCGACAGTGGAGCACAGATACGCAGTATTTT
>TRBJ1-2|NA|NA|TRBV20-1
CSARSGILSGYTF
TGCAGTGCTAGAAGTGGGATACTATCTGGCTACACCTTC
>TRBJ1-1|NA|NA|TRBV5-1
CASSLVKSNTEAFF
TGCGCCAGCAGCTTGGTAAAATCGAACACTGAAGCTTTCTTT
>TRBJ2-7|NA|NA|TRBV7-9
CASSLVEYEQYF
TGTGCCAGCAGCTTAGTAGAGTACGAGCAGTACTTC
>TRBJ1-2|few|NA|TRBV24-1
CATSTPADPYGYTF
TGTGCCACCAGTACCCCGGCAGACCCATATGGCTACACCTTC
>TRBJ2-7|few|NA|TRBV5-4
CASSLRYAAGRGISYEQYF
TGTGCCAGCAGCTTAAGGTATGCCGCCGGGAGAGGGATCTCCTACGAGCAGTACTTC
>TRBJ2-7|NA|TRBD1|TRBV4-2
CASSQETTVTGSHLAAYEQYF
TGTGCCAGCAGCCAGGAGACCACCGTGACAGGGTCCCACCTCGCCGCCTACGAGCAGTACTTC
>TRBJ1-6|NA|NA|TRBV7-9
CASSLIGTVNSPLHF
TGTGCCAGCAGCTTAATTGGTACTGTTAATTCACCCCTCCACTTT
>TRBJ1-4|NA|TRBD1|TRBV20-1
CSARDLTRGPEKLFF
TGCAGTGCTAGAGATCTAACAAGGGGGCCGGAAAAACTGTTTTTT
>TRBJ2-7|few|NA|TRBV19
CASSIRTPYEQYF
TGTGCCAGTAGTATAAGGACCCCCTACGAGCAGTACTTC
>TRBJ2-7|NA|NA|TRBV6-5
CASSYQGFYEQYF
TGTGCCAGCAGTTACCAAGGGTTCTACGAGCAGTACTTC
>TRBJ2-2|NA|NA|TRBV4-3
CASSQEFGGELFF
TGCGCCAGCAGCCAAGAATTTGGCGGGGAGCTGTTTTTT